The 17 T cell receptor beta chains given below trace back to one sample, sequenced in a study of T cell responses to AZD1222 COVID-19 vaccine. The data were produced by immunoSEQ multiplex PCR, yet TCRdb's version contains in-frame clones alone and is incomplete. The data hold roughly 100,000 clones, with about 88% observed a single time. Here the sequenced sample was peripheral blood, taken on day 0 of AZD1222 vaccination. These receptors were taken from an adult in good health.

The chain couples TRBV6-5 to TRBJ1-2; 9 nucleotides line up with TRBD1. The germline CDR1 and CDR2 sequences are MNHEY and SVGAGI. V shed 2 bases, J shed 3 bases, and the junction held 4 bases outside the gene matches. CDR3 length equals 15 residues. The CDR3 sequence: CASSYVTGGDYGYTF. CDR3 nucleotide sequence: TGTGCCAGCAGTTACGTTACAGGGGGCGACTATGGCTACACCTTC.

This rearrangement joins TRBV2 to TRBJ1-4, with a weak D call TRBD1 (5 bases). This CDR3 spans 14 amino acids. Germline lookup yields CDR1 SNHLY and CDR2 FYNNEI. Between the trimmed V and J ends, which lost 3 bases and 5 bases, there was a span of 10 bases. The CDR3 sequence: CASSDSTENEKLFF. In nucleotides, the CDR3 is TGTGCCAGCAGTGATTCGACAGAAAATGAAAAACTGTTTTTT.

The rearrangement joins TRBV5-1 to TRBJ2-1; TRBD2 is a possible D gene (5 bases). The CDR3 is 15 residues long. Germline CDR1 and CDR2: SGHRS and YFSETQ. Trimming pared 4 bases from V and 0 bases from J, leaving 11 bases between. The CDR3, as DNA: TGCGCCAGCAGCGAACGGACTGGCTCCTACAATGAGCAGTTCTTC. This sequence encodes CASSERTGSYNEQFF.

This chain joins TRBV6-2 or TRBV6-3 and TRBJ2-5; 14 bases line up with TRBD2. This CDR3 spans 16 amino acids. The J segment lost 7 bases and the V segment lost 5 bases, leaving 9 bases of the junction unmatched. CDR1 and CDR2 (germline): MNHEY, SVGEGT. CDR3 sequence: CASSRGTSGGPRTQYF. DNA for the CDR3: TGTGCCAGCAGTCGCGGGACTAGCGGGGGCCCGCGGACCCAGTACTTC.

This chain joins TRBV2 and TRBJ1-3; a possible D gene is TRBD1 (5 bases). Looked up from germline, CDR1 is SNHLY and CDR2 is FYNNEI. V lost 6 bases and J 0 bases, leaving 12 bases between the germline ends. This CDR3 is 15 amino acids long. The CDR3 here is CASRWDGLSGNTIYF. The CDR3 coding sequence is TGTGCCAGCAGGTGGGACGGGCTCTCTGGAAACACCATATATTTT.

The rearrangement uses TRBV27 and TRBJ2-6; 10 nucleotides agree with TRBD1. The CDR3 covers 18 residues. Germline V gene data show CDR1 as MNHEY and CDR2 as SMNVEV (reference sequence). Losses at the gene ends were 5 bases for V and 1 base for J; bases not matched to a gene: 8. CDR3 region: CASSPWGQGSSGANVLTF. The CDR3 nucleotides are TGTGCCAGCAGTCCCTGGGGACAGGGGTCTTCTGGGGCCAACGTCCTGACTTTC. The variable domain in full, with the rest retrieved from reference TRBV27 and TRBJ2-6, is EAQVTQNPRYLITVTGKKLTVTCSQNMNHEYMSWYRQDPGLGLRQIYYSMNVEVTDKGDVPEGYKVSRKEKRNFPLILESPSPNQTSLYFCASSPWGQGSSGANVLTFGAGSRLTVL.

This clone was seen a few times. The V call is TRBV4-1, the J call TRBJ1-2; 9 bases map to TRBD1. Looked up from germline, CDR1 is MGHRA and CDR2 is YSYEKL. The CDR3 is 15 amino acids. The V and J ends lost 1 base and 0 bases, in that order; junction bases with no gene match: 0. CDR3 nucleotides: TGCGCCAGCAGCCAAGGGACAGGGGCTAACTATGGCTACACCTTC. This gives the protein CASSQGTGANYGYTF.

This clone appeared a single time. The J gene is TRBJ2-5, the V gene TRBV5-5; D is unclear. V was shortened by 0 bases and J by 3 bases, with 15 bases between the two germline ends. The CDR3 consists of 16 residues. Germline-derived CDR1 and CDR2 are SGHKS and YYEKEE (reference sequence). CDR3 coding DNA: TGTGCCAGCAGCTTGGGCAGGCCCAGCCTCAAAGAGACCCAGTACTTC. Translated, it gives CASSLGRPSLKETQYF.

The V gene is TRBV7-2, the J gene TRBJ1-4; no firm D call. Deletions cut 1 base from V and 0 bases from J, with 3 bases between. Germline CDR1 is SGHTA and CDR2 is FQGNSA. The CDR3 sequence is 14 residues long. The DNA for the CDR3 is TGTGCCAGCAGCTTAGGCCCAACTAATGAAAAACTGTTTTTT. Translated: CASSLGPTNEKLFF. Full variable domain (missing parts from reference TRBV7-2 and TRBJ1-4): GAGVSQSPSNKVTEKGKDVELRCDPISGHTALYWYRQSLGQGLEFLIYFQGNSAPDKSGLPSDRFSAERTGGSVSTLTIQRTQQEDSAVYLCASSLGPTNEKLFFGSGTQLSVL.

The chain carries TRBV18 and TRBJ1-1; a weak D match, TRBD1 (6 bases). CDR1 is KGHSH, CDR2 LQKENI, per germline. This CDR3 contains 16 residues. V shed 3 bases and J shed 4 bases, with 18 bases lying between them. CDR3 DNA: TGTGCCAGCTCACCCGACAGGATTGGTTTCTCCACTGAAGCTTTCTTT. It yields the protein CASSPDRIGFSTEAFF.

V and J are TRBV5-6 and TRBJ1-5; no definite D call. Germline V gene sequence: CDR1 SGHDT, CDR2 YYEEEE. The CDR3 length is 12 residues. V was cut by 4 bases and J by 5 bases, with 7 bases left in between. The CDR3 here is CASSRRDQPQHF. For the CDR3, the DNA is TGTGCCAGCAGCAGGCGGGATCAGCCCCAGCATTTT.

The V gene is TRBV4-1, the J gene TRBJ1-4; 10 positions agree with TRBD1. J gave up 8 bases and V 1 base, and 10 bases lay outside the gene matches. The CDR3 extends over 17 amino acids. CDR1 and CDR2 (germline): MGHRA, YSYEKL. The CDR3 loop reads CASSQGQGAEEGEKLFF. CDR3 DNA: TGCGCCAGCAGCCAAGGACAGGGGGCCGAAGAGGGGGAAAAACTGTTTTTT.

The chain carries TRBV7-9 and TRBJ2-7, with 7 positions matching TRBD1. V shed 0 bases, J shed 7 bases, and the junction held 9 bases outside the gene matches. This CDR3 contains 15 residues. The germline CDR1 and CDR2 sequences are SEHNR and FQNEAQ (reference sequence). CDR3 in amino acids: CASSLALDRAMEQYF. In nucleotides, the CDR3 is TGTGCCAGCAGCTTAGCACTTGACAGGGCTATGGAGCAGTACTTC. The full variable domain, completed using reference TRBV7-9 and TRBJ2-7, is DTGVSQNPRHKITKRGQNVTFRCDPISEHNRLYWYRQTLGQGPEFLTYFQNEAQLEKSRLLSDRFSAERPKGSFSTLEIQRTEQGDSAMYLCASSLALDRAMEQYFGPGTRLTVT.

The V and J genes are TRBV4-1 and TRBJ2-2; 14 bases are shared with TRBD2. Germline assignment: CDR1 MGHRA and CDR2 YSYEKL. V lost 4 bases and J lost 0; bases outside the gene matches: 7. CDR3 length: 19 amino acids. The CDR3 sequence: CASSLRLAGGQANTGELFF. The CDR3 nucleotides are TGCGCCAGCAGCCTTAGACTAGCGGGGGGGCAGGCGAACACCGGGGAGCTGTTTTTT.

J is TRBJ2-7 and V is TRBV28; D gene uncertain. Germline CDR1 is MDHEN and CDR2 is SYDVKM. CDR3 length: 14 residues. Trimming pared 5 bases from V and 7 bases from J, leaving 18 bases between. This CDR3 reads CASSPPPRAREQYF. The CDR3 DNA reads as TGTGCCAGCAGTCCACCACCCCGGGCGAGAGAGCAGTACTTC. Looking up the rest from reference TRBV28 and TRBJ2-7 gives the full variable domain: DVKVTQSSRYLVKRTGEKVFLECVQDMDHENMFWYRQDPGLGLRLIYFSYDVKMKEKGDIPEGYSVSREKKERFSLILESASTNQTSMYLCASSPPPRAREQYFGPGTRLTVT.

This sequence joins TRBV23-1 and TRBJ1-5; a possible D gene is TRBD1 (5 bases). TRBV23-1 is assigned to the ORF class and has an uncertain function. Trimming took 5 bases from V and 0 from J, leaving 17 bases between them. This CDR3 comprises 17 residues. CDR3 nucleotides: TGCGCCAGCAGTGAAAAGGAGGGACCGACTAGCAATCAGCCCCAGCATTTT. Its translation is CASSEKEGPTSNQPQHF.

The chain joins TRBV30 to TRBJ2-1; tentative D call: TRBD2 (6 bases). Germline loops: CDR1 GTSNPN, CDR2 SVGIG (reference sequence). CDR3 size: 11 residues. V lost 2 bases and J lost 10, with 9 bases in between. CDR3 sequence reads: CAWSSGWEQFF. CDR3 nucleotides: TGTGCCTGGAGTAGCGGGTGGGAGCAGTTCTTC.